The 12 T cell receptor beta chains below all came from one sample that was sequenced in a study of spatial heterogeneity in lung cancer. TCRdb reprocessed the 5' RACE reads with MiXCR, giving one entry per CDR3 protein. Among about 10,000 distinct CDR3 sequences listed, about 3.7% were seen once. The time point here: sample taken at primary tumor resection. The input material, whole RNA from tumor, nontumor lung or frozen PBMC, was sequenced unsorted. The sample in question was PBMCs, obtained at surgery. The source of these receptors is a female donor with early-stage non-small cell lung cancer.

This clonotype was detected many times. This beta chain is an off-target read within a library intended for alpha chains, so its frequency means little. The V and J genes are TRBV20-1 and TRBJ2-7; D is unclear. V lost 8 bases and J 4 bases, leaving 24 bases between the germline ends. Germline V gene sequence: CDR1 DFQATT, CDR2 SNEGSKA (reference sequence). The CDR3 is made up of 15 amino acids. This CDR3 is CSTPRVGKQKYEQYF. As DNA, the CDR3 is TGCAGTACCCCTCGGGTGGGCAAGCAGAAGTACGAGCAGTACTTC.

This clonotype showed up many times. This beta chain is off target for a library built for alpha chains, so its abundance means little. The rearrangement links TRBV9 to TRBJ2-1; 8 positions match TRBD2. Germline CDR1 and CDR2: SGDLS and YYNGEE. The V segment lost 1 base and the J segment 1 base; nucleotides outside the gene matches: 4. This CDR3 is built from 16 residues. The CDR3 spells CASSVLAGGSYNEQFF. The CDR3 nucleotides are TGTGCCAGCAGCGTACTCGCGGGAGGTTCCTACAATGAGCAGTTCTTC.

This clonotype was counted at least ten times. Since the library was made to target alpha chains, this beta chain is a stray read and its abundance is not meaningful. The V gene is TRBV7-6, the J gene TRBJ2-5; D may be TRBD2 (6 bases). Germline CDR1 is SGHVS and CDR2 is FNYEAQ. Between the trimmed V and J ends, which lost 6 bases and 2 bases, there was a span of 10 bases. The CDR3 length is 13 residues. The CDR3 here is CASSVREQETQYF. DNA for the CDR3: TGTGCCAGCAGTGTGCGGGAACAAGAGACCCAGTACTTC.

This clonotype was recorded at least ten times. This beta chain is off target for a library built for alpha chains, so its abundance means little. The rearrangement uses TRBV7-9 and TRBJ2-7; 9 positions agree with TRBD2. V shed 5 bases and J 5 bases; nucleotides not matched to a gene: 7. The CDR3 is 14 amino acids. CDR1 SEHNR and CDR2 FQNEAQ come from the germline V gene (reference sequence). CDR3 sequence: CASSRGGGRDEQYF. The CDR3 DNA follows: TGTGCCAGCAGCCGCGGGGGCGGGAGGGACGAGCAGTACTTC. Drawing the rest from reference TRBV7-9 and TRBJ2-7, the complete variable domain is DTGVSQNPRHKITKRGQNVTFRCDPISEHNRLYWYRQTLGQGPEFLTYFQNEAQLEKSRLLSDRFSAERPKGSFSTLEIQRTEQGDSAMYLCASSRGGGRDEQYFGPGTRLTVT.

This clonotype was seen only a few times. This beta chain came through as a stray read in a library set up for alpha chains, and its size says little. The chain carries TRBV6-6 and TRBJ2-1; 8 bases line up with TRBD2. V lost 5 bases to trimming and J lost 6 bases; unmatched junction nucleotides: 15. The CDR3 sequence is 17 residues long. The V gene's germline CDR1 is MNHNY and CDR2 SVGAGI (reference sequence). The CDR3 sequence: CASSHPFGREDRNEQFF. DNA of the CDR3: TGTGCCAGCAGTCACCCGTTCGGGCGGGAGGACCGCAATGAGCAGTTCTTC.

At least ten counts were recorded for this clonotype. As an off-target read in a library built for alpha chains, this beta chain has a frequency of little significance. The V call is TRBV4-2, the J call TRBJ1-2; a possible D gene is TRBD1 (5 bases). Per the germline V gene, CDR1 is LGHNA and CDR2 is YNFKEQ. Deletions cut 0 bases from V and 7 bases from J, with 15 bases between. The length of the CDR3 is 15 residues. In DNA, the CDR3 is TGTGCCAGCAGCCAAGATTCAGGCCAGGGAATTGGCTACACCTTC. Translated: CASSQDSGQGIGYTF.

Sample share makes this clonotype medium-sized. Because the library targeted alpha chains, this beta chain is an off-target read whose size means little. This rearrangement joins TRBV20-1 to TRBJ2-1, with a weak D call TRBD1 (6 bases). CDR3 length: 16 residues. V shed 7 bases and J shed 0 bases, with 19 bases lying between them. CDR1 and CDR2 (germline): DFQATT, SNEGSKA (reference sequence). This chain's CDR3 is CSVQDRSGSSYNEQFF. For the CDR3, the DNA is TGCAGTGTCCAGGACAGATCGGGAAGCTCCTACAATGAGCAGTTCTTC.

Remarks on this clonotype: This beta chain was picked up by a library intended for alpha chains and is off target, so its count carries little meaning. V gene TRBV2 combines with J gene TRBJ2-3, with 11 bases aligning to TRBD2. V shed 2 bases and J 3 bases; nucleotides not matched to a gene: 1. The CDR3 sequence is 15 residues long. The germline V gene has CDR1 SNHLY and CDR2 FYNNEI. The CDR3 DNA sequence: TGTGCCAGCAGTGAAACTAGCGGGAGAACAGATACGCAGTATTTT. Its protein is CASSETSGRTDTQYF.

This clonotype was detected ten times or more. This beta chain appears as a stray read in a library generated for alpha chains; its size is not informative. The CDR3 protein is CASSSPGTLNTEAFF. The CDR3 DNA follows: TGTGCCAGCAGTTCGCCCGGGACGTTGAACACTGAAGCTTTCTTT. V gene TRBV28 combines with J gene TRBJ1-1; the D gene is possibly TRBD1 (5 bases). The CDR3 spans 15 residues. Per germline, CDR1 MDHEN and CDR2 SYDVKM. The ends were cut back, 4 bases at V and 0 bases at J, with 12 bases in the middle.

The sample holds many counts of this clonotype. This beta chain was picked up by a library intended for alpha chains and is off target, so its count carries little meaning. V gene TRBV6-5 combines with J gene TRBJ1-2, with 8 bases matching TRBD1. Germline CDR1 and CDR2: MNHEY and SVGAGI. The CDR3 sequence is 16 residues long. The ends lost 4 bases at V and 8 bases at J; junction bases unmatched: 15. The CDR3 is CASSSIPWTGQGGYTF. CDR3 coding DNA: TGTGCCAGCAGTTCCATCCCATGGACAGGGCAAGGGGGCTACACCTTC.

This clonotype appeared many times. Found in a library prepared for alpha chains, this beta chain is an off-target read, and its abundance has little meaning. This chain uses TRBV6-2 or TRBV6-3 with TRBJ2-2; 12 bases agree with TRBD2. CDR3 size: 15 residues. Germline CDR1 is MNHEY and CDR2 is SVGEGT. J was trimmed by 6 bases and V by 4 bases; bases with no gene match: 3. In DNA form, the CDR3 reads TGTGCCAGCAGTTCCCGACTAGCGGGAGCCGGGGAGCTGTTTTTT. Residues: CASSSRLAGAGELFF.

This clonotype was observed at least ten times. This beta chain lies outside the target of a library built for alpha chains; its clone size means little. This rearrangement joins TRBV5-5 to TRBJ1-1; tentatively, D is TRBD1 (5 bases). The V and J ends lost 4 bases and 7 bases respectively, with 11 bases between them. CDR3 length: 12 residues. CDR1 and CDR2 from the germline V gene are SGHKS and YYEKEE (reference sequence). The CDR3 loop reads CASSVEGREAFF. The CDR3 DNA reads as TGTGCCAGCAGCGTCGAGGGGCGTGAAGCTTTCTTT.